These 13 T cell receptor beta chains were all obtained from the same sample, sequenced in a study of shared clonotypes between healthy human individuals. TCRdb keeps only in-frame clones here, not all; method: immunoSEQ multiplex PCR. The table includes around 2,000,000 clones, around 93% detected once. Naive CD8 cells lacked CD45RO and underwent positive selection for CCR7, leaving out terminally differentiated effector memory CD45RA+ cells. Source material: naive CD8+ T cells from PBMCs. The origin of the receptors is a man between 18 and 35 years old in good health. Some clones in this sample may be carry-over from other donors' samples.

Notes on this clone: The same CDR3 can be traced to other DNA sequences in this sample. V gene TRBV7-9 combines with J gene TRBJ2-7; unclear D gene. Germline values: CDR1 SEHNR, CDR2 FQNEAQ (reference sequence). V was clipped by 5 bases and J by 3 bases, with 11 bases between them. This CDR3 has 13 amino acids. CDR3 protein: CASSPRGYYEQYF. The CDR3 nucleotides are TGTGCCAGCAGCCCGAGAGGCTACTACGAGCAGTACTTC.

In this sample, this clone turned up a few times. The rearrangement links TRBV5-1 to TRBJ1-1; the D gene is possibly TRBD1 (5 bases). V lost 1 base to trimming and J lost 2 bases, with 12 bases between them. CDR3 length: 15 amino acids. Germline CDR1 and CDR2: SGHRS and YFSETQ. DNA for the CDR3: TGCGCCAGCAGCTTGTGGACAACGCCTAACACTGAAGCTTTCTTT. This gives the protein CASSLWTTPNTEAFF.

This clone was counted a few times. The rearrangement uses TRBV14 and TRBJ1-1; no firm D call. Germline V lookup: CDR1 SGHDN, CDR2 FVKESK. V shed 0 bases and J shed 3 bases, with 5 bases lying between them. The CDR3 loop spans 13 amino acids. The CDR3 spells CASSQDRHTEAFF. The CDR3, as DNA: TGTGCCAGCAGCCAAGATCGACACACTGAAGCTTTCTTT. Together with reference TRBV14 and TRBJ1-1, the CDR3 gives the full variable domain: EAGVTQFPSHSVIEKGQTVTLRCDPISGHDNLYWYRRVMGKEIKFLLHFVKESKQDESGMPNNRFLAERTGGTYSTLKVQPAELEDSGVYFCASSQDRHTEAFFGQGTRLTVV.

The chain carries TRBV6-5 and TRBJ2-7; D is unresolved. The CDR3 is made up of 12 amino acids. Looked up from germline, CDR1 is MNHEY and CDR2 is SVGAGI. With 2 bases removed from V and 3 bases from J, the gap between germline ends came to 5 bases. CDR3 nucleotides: TGTGCCAGCAGTTACGATCTCTACGAGCAGTACTTC. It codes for CASSYDLYEQYF.

The CDR3 DNA reads TGTGCCAGCAGTGGAGGGAGAGGTGTAGTACTCTACAATGAGCAGTTCTTC. This codes for CASSGGRGVVLYNEQFF. V and J are TRBV25-1 and TRBJ2-1; tentatively, D is TRBD2 (5 bases). Germline CDR1 is MGHDK and CDR2 is SYGVNS. This CDR3 spans 17 amino acids. V gave up 4 bases and J gave up 3 bases, with 19 bases separating them.

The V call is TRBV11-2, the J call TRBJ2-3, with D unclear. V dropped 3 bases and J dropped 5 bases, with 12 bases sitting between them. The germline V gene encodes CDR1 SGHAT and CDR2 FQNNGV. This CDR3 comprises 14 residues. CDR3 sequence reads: CASSFWAEKDTQYF. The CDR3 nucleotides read TGTGCCAGCAGCTTTTGGGCCGAAAAAGATACGCAGTATTTT.

CDR3 residues: CASLETGVVYGYTF. CDR3 coding DNA: TGCGCCAGCTTGGAGACAGGGGTCGTTTATGGCTACACCTTC. The V call is TRBV10-2, the J call TRBJ1-2, with 8 nucleotides matching TRBD1. V lost 8 bases and J lost 5; bases outside the gene matches: 10. CDR3 length equals 14 residues. Germline-derived CDR1 and CDR2 are WSHSY and SAAADI.

The CDR3 DNA reads as TGTGCCAGCAGTGCCTCGGGGGGGCTCTTTTACGAGCAGTACTTC. Protein product: CASSASGGLFYEQYF. The V and J genes are TRBV9 and TRBJ2-7; 8 nucleotides line up with TRBD2. Germline loops: CDR1 SGDLS, CDR2 YYNGEE. With 5 bases clipped from V and 4 bases from J, the junction kept 11 bases outside the gene matches. This CDR3 spans 15 amino acids.

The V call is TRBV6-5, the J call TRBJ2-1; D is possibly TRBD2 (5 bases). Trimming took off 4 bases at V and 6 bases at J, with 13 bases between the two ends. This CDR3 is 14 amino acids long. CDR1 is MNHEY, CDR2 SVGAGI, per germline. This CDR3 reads CASSFLGLFNEQFF. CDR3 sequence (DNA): TGTGCCAGCAGTTTCCTCGGACTCTTCAATGAGCAGTTCTTC.

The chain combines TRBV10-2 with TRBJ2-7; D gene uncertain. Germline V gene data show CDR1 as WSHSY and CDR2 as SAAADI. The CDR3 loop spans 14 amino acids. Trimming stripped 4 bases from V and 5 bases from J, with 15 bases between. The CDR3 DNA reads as TGCGCCAGCAGTGGCCTAAACCTTTTGAACGAGCAGTACTTC. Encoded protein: CASSGLNLLNEQYF.

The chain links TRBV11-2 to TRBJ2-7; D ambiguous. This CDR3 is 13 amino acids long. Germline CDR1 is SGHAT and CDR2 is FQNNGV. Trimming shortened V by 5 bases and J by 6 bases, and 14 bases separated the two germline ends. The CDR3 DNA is TGTGCCAGCAGCCTAAGCAGGCTCGGCGAGCAGTACTTC. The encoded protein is CASSLSRLGEQYF.

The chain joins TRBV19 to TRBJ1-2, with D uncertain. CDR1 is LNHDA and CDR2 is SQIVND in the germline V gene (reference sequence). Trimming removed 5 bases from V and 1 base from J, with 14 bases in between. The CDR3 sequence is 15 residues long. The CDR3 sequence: CASSPSDWVNYGYTF. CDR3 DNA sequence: TGTGCCAGTAGTCCATCGGACTGGGTTAACTATGGCTACACCTTC.

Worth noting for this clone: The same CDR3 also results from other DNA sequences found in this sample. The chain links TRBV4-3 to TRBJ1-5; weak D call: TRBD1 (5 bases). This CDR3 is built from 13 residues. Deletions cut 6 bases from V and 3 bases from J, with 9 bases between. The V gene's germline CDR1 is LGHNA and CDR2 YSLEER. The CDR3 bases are TGCGCCAGCAGTCAGGGATCCAATCAGCCCCAGCATTTT. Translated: CASSQGSNQPQHF.